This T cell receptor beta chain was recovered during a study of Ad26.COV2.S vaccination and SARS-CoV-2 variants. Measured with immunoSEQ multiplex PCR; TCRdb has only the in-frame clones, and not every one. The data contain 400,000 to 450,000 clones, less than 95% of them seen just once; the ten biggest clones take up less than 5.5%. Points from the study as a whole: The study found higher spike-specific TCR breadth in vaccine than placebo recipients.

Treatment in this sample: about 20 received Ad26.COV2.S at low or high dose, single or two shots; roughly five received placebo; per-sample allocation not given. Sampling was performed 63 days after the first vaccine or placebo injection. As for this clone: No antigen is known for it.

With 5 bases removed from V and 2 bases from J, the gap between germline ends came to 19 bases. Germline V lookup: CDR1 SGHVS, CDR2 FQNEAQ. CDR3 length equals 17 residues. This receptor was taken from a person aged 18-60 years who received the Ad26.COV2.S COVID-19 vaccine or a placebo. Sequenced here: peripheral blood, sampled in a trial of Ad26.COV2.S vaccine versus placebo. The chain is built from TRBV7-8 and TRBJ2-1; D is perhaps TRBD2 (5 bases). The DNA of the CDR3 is TGTGCCAGCAGCCACCCCCGGACTTCCACCCCCTACAATGAGCAGTTCTTC. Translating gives CASSHPRTSTPYNEQFF.